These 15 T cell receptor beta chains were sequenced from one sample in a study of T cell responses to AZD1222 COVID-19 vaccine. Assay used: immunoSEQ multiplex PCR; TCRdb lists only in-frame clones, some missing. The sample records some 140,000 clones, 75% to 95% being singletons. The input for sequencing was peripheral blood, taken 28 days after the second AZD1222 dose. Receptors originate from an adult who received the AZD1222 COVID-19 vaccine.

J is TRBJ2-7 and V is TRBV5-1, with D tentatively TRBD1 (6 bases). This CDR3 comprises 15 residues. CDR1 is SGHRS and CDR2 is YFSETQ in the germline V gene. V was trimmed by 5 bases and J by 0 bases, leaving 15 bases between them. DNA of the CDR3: TGCGCCAGCAGTTTTGGACAGAGTTTCTCCTACGAGCAGTACGTC. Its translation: CASSFGQSFSYEQYV.

The CDR3 loop is CATSESGEGARTEAFF. CDR3 coding DNA: TGTGCCACCAGTGAGTCCGGAGAGGGGGCGAGGACTGAAGCTTTCTTT. The chain uses TRBV24-1 and TRBJ1-1; 7 positions match TRBD1. CDR1 KGHDR and CDR2 SFDVKD come from the germline V gene. CDR3 length: 16 residues. The V and J ends lost 4 bases and 5 bases, in that order; junction bases with no gene match: 12.

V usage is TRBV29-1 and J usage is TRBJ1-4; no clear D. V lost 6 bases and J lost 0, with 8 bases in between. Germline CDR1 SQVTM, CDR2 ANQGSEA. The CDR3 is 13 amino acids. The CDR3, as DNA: TGCAGCGTCGAGGAGGCAACTAATGAAAAACTGTTTTTT. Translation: CSVEEATNEKLFF.

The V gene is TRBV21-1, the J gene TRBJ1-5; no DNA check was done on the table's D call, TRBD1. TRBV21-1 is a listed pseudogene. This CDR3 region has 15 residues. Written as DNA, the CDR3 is TGTGCCAGGGGGAACAGGGGAGCAGGCAATCAGCCCCAGCATTTT. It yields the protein CARGNRGAGNQPQHF.

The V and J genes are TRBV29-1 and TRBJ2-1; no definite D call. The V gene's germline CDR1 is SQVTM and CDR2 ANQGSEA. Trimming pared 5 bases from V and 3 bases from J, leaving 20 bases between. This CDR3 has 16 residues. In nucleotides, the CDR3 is TGCAGCGTTTTACCAGCCTCGTTAGGGATCTACAATGAGCAGTTCTTC. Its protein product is CSVLPASLGIYNEQFF.

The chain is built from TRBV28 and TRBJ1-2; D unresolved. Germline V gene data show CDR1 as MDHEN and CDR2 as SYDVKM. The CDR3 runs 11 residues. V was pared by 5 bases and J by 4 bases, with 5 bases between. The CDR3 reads CASSGPYGYTF. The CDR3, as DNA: TGTGCCAGCAGTGGGCCCTATGGCTACACCTTC.

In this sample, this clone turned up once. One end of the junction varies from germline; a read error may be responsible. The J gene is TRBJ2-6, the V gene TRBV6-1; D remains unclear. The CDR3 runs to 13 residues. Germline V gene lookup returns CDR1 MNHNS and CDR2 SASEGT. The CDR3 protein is CASREAGANVLTF. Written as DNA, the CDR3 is TGTGCCAGCAGGGAAGCCGGGGCCAACGTCCTGACTTTC.

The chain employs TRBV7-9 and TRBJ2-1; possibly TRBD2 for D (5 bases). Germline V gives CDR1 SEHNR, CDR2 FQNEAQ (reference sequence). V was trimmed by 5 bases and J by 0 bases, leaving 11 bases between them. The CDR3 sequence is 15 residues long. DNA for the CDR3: TGTGCCAGCAGCCCCTTGGGGAGCTCCTACAATGAGCAGTTCTTC. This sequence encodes CASSPLGSSYNEQFF.

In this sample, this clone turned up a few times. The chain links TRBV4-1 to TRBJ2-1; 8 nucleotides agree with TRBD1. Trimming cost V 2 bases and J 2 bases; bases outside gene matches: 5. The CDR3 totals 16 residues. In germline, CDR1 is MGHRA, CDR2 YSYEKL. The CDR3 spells CASSQPRGQAYNEQFF. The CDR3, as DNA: TGCGCCAGCAGCCAACCCCGGGGACAGGCCTACAATGAGCAGTTCTTC.

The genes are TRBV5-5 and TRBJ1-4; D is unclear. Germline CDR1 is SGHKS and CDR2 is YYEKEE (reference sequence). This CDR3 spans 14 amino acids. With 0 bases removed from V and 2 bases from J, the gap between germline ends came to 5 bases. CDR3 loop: CASSLGLTNEKLFF. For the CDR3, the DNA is TGTGCCAGCAGCTTGGGGTTGACTAATGAAAAACTGTTTTTT.

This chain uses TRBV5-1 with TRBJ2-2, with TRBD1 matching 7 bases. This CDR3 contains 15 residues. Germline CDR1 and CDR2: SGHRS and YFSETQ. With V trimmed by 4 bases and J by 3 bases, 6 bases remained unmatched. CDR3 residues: CASSERTGDTGELFF. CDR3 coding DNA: TGCGCCAGCAGCGAACGAACAGGGGACACCGGGGAGCTGTTTTTT.

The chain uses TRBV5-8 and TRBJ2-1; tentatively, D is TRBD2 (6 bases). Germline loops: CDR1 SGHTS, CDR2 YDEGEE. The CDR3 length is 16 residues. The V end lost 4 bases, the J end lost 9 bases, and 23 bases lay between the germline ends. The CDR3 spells CASSATFDSGLAEQFF. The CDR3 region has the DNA TGTGCCAGCAGCGCCACCTTCGATAGCGGTCTGGCTGAGCAGTTCTTC.

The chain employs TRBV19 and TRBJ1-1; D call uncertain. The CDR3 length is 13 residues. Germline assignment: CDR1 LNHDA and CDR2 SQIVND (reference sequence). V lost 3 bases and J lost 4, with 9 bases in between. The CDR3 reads CASSIGQATEAFF. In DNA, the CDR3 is TGTGCCAGTAGTATCGGTCAGGCCACTGAAGCTTTCTTT.

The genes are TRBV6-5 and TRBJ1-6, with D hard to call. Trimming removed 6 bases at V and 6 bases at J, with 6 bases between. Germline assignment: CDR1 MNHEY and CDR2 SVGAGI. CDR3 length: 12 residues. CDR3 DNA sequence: TGTGCCAGCAGAGACCTTAATTCACCCCTCCACTTT. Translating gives CASRDLNSPLHF.

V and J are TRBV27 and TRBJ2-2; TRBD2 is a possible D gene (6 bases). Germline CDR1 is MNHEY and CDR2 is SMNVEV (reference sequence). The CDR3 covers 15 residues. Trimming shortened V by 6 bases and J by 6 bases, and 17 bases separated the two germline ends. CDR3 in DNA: TGTGCCAGCAGCCTTTTGGGGGGTTTGCCCGGGGAGCTGTTTTTT. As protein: CASSLLGGLPGELFF.